A single sample is the source of the 8 T cell receptor beta chains below, sequenced in a study of cytomegalovirus exposure and HLA in healthy donors. The protocol was immunoSEQ multiplex PCR, while the TCRdb copy is restricted to in-frame clones and leaves out a portion. The sample lists roughly 150,000 clones; almost 85% were seen once. Sequenced material: PBMCs. Receptors originate from a man aged 25 to 45 in good health and CMV-seropositive.

The chain uses TRBV4-1 and TRBJ2-7; 7 nucleotides line up with TRBD2. Germline V gene data show CDR1 as MGHRA and CDR2 as YSYEKL. V shed 0 bases, J shed 2 bases, and the junction held 7 bases outside the gene matches. The CDR3 consists of 16 residues. For the CDR3, the DNA is TGCGCCAGCAGCCAAGAAGGGCCAGCGGGACCCTACGAGCAGTACTTC. It translates to CASSQEGPAGPYEQYF.

The gene calls are TRBV7-3 and TRBJ1-1, with TRBD1 matching 10 bases. Trimming cost V 5 bases and J 10 bases; bases outside gene matches: 10. CDR1 SGHTA and CDR2 FQGTGA come from the germline V gene. This CDR3 region has 14 residues. This CDR3 is CASSPRGDRGGAFF. Here the CDR3 DNA reads TGTGCCAGCAGCCCAAGGGGGGACAGGGGAGGAGCTTTCTTT.

The J gene is TRBJ2-3, the V gene TRBV4-1; 9 bases map to TRBD2. This CDR3 contains 14 residues. Germline CDR1 reads MGHRA; CDR2 reads YSYEKL. V was clipped by 10 bases and J by 0 bases; unmatched bases: 5. In nucleotides, the CDR3 is TGCGCCACCTCAGCGGGGGGTAGCACAGATACGCAGTATTTT. It is translated as CATSAGGSTDTQYF.

The chain recombines TRBV10-3 with TRBJ2-7; TRBD1 is a possible D gene (6 bases). Germline V CDR1 and CDR2: ENHRY, SYGVKD. The V end was cut by 3 bases, the J end by 3 bases, with 12 bases between. The CDR3 runs 14 residues. CDR3 sequence: CAISEGGTHYEQYF. DNA of the CDR3: TGTGCCATCAGTGAAGGGGGAACCCACTACGAGCAGTACTTC.

This clone turned up a few times. This chain connects TRBV6-5 to TRBJ1-2; D uncertain. This CDR3 is 15 amino acids long. Germline V gene data show CDR1 as MNHEY and CDR2 as SVGAGI. Trimming shortened V by 5 bases and J by 8 bases, and 21 bases separated the two germline ends. CDR3 loop: CASSLSTTGFRGYTF. DNA for the CDR3: TGTGCCAGCAGTCTCTCTACTACCGGTTTTCGAGGCTACACCTTC.

This clone appeared once. This chain links TRBV4-3 with TRBJ2-7, with 9 bases fitting TRBD1. V lost 3 bases to trimming and J lost 5 bases; unmatched junction nucleotides: 8. The CDR3 length is 15 residues. The germline CDR1 and CDR2 sequences are LGHNA and YSLEER. DNA for the CDR3: TGCGCCAGCAGCCACTCGGGACAGGGTGGGGACGAGCAGTACTTC. The encoded protein is CASSHSGQGGDEQYF.

The V call is TRBV7-9, the J call TRBJ2-7; 9 positions match TRBD1. With 5 bases clipped from V and 2 bases from J, the junction kept 10 bases outside the gene matches. Looked up from germline, CDR1 is SEHNR and CDR2 is FQNEAQ (reference sequence). The CDR3 has 16 residues. For the CDR3, the DNA is TGTGCCAGCAGCCCCCAAACCGGGACAGGGACCTACGAGCAGTACTTC. It codes for CASSPQTGTGTYEQYF.

This chain joins TRBV4-1 and TRBJ1-1, with TRBD1 matching over 9 bases. The germline CDR1 and CDR2 sequences are MGHRA and YSYEKL. J gave up 5 bases and V 6 bases, and 7 bases lay outside the gene matches. There are 14 residues in the CDR3. CDR3 residues: CASSIGQGRTEAFF. CDR3 DNA sequence: TGCGCCAGCAGTATCGGACAGGGGCGGACTGAAGCTTTCTTT.